This T cell receptor (beta chain) was identified in a study of T cell responses to AZD1222 COVID-19 vaccine. Study outcomes and limitations: The CD4 TCRs associated with vaccination extended across spike and predominated at 160-218 and 743-854. Donors, mostly white British, included more females; clonal diversity was possibly underestimated. Just 5 or 6 AZD1222 recipients tested seropositive at baseline.

The assay was immunoSEQ multiplex PCR, and TCRdb's table has in-frame clones only and misses some. This sample yields approximately 140,000 clones, of which more than 75% are seen a single time; approximately 4% belongs to the top ten. This CDR3 comprises 15 residues. CDR1 is SGHNT, CDR2 YENEEA, per germline. V gave up 5 bases and J gave up 6 bases; unmatched junction bases: 9. Comments on this clone: Antigen: not known.

The sample in question was peripheral blood, obtained on day 0 of MenACWY control vaccination. This TCR derives from an adult in good health. The chain has TRBV11-3 and TRBJ2-7; 11 positions agree with TRBD2. CDR3 protein: CASSLAGGSMSEQYF. The CDR3 bases are TGTGCCAGCAGCCTAGCGGGGGGTAGTATGAGCGAGCAGTACTTC.